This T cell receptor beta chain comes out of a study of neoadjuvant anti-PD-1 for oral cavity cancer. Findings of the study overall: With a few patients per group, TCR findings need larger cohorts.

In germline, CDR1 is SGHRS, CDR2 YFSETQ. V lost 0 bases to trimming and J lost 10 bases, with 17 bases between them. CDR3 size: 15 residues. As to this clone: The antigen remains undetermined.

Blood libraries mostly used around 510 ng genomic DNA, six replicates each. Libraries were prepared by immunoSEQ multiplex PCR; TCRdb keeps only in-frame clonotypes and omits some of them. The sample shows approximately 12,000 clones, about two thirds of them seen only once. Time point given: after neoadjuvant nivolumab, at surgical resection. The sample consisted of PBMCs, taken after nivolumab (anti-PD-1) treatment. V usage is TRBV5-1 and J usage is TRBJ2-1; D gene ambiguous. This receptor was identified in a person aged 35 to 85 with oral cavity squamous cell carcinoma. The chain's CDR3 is CASSLGRLYNEEQFF. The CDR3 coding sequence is TGCGCCAGCAGCTTGGGACGGCTCTACAATGAGGAGCAGTTCTTC.